Shown below are 22 T cell receptor beta chains from a single sample sequenced in a study of breast tumors, draining lymph nodes, adjacent tissues. Breast cancer patients provided tissue from their axillary draining lymph nodes. TCRdb ran MiXCR on the multiplex PCR reads and lists one entry per CDR3 protein. The repertoire consists of 290,000 or so distinct CDR3 sequences, with more than 30% occurring once and the leading ten covering around 1%. Sequencing was performed on axillary lymph node tissue. The receptors originated from a female donor with breast cancer. Some clones in this sample may be carry-over from other donors' samples.

This clonotype turned up a few times. Given a much more abundant clone one base away, this may be a read error. The CDR3 protein is CASSPGSGGQSF. The CDR3 DNA sequence: TGTGCCAGCAGCCCGGGTAGCGGAGGGCAGTCCTTC. The chain carries TRBV7-3 and TRBJ2-1, with D perhaps TRBD2 (6 bases). The CDR3 extends over 12 amino acids. The germline V gene encodes CDR1 SGHTA and CDR2 FQGTGA.

This clonotype was observed many times. The chain uses TRBV13 and TRBJ2-7; TRBD1 is a possible D gene (6 bases). The CDR3 extends over 15 amino acids. The V and J ends lost 5 bases and 4 bases respectively, with 18 bases between them. The V gene's germline CDR1 is PRHDT and CDR2 FYEKMQ (reference sequence). The CDR3: CASSGSGTKPYEQYF. The DNA for the CDR3 is TGTGCCAGCAGCGGGTCCGGGACAAAGCCATACGAGCAGTACTTC.

As concerns this clonotype: A much larger clone differs by one base, so this may be a read error. The chain joins TRBV20-1 to TRBJ2-1; 8 bases line up with TRBD2. The CDR3 loop spans 13 amino acids. CDR1 is DFQATT and CDR2 is SNEGSKA in the germline V gene (reference sequence). The CDR3 region has the DNA TGCAGTGCTTCACTAGCGGTAAACAATGCGCAGTTCTTC. Its protein product is CSASLAVNNAQFF.

This clonotype was seen more than once but under ten times. This chain uses TRBV27 with TRBJ2-3; TRBD2 might be the D (6 bases). Trimming cost V 3 bases and J 2 bases, with 9 bases left between them. Germline lookup yields CDR1 MNHEY and CDR2 SMNVEV (reference sequence). This CDR3 region has 14 residues. The CDR3 sequence is CASSFLAYTDTQYF. The CDR3 region has the DNA TGTGCCAGCAGTTTTCTAGCGTACACAGATACGCAGTATTTT.

This clonotype showed up many times. The rearrangement uses TRBV12-3 or TRBV12-4 and TRBJ1-2; 8 positions agree with TRBD1. This CDR3 is 14 amino acids long. Losses at the gene ends were 8 bases for V and 5 bases for J; bases not matched to a gene: 10. As DNA, the CDR3 is TGTGCCAGCCGGCGGGGACAGGTGGGGTATGGCTACACCTTC. Amino acids: CASRRGQVGYGYTF.

This chain links TRBV10-3 with TRBJ1-1, with 8 bases fitting TRBD1. CDR1 and CDR2 from the germline V gene are ENHRY and SYGVKD. The CDR3 spans 14 residues. The V gene end was trimmed by 4 bases and the J gene end by 6 bases; junction bases not matched to a gene: 7. CDR3 residues: CAISATGDYAEAFF. DNA for the CDR3: TGTGCCATCAGTGCGACAGGGGATTACGCTGAAGCTTTCTTT.

There are a few counts of this clonotype. The rearrangement joins TRBV30 to TRBJ2-5; no firm D call. V lost 0 bases and J lost 0, with 11 bases in between. CDR1 is GTSNPN and CDR2 is SVGIG in the germline V gene (reference sequence). This CDR3 has 15 amino acids. CDR3 loop: CAWSVPAYHQETQYF. In DNA, the CDR3 is TGTGCCTGGAGTGTCCCAGCCTACCACCAAGAGACCCAGTACTTC.

This clonotype was recorded a few times. The chain joins TRBV18 to TRBJ1-5; D might be TRBD1 (5 bases). The V gene's germline CDR1 is KGHSH and CDR2 LQKENI. V was pared by 9 bases and J by 7 bases, with 25 bases between. CDR3 size: 16 residues. CDR3 bases: TGTGCCAGTACCTTTGCCCAGGGAGTCGGTAGCCAGCCCCAGCATTTT. Its translation is CASTFAQGVGSQPQHF.

This clonotype was seen only a few times. The gene calls are TRBV6-6 and TRBJ2-7; 11 nucleotides align to TRBD2. The CDR3 runs to 16 residues. Germline values: CDR1 MNHNY, CDR2 SVGAGI (reference sequence). V lost 5 bases to trimming and J lost 5 bases; unmatched junction nucleotides: 11. CDR3 protein: CASSHTLAGGIDEQYF. CDR3 DNA sequence: TGTGCCAGCAGTCACACCCTAGCGGGAGGAATCGACGAGCAGTACTTC.

The table lists this clonotype with a few counts. V usage is TRBV6-4 and J usage is TRBJ2-7, with D uncertain. V was trimmed by 5 bases and J by 3 bases, leaving 17 bases between them. This CDR3 comprises 15 residues. Germline V gene data show CDR1 as MRHNA and CDR2 as SNTAGT. The CDR3 loop reads CASSHPRSSYYEQYF. The CDR3 DNA follows: TGTGCCAGCAGTCACCCGAGGTCGTCTTACTACGAGCAGTACTTC.

This clonotype was counted many times. The chain carries TRBV19 and TRBJ2-7, with D unresolved. V was clipped by 6 bases and J by 0 bases, with 9 bases between them. Germline V gene lookup returns CDR1 LNHDA and CDR2 SQIVND (reference sequence). The CDR3 has 13 residues. The CDR3 DNA follows: TGTGCCAGTAGCGGGTGGGACTCCTACGAGCAGTACTTC. Translating gives CASSGWDSYEQYF.

Many counts were recorded for this clonotype. The chain links TRBV7-6 to TRBJ1-3, with D unclear. Germline lookup yields CDR1 SGHVS and CDR2 FNYEAQ. V shed 1 base and J shed 0 bases, with 10 bases lying between them. The CDR3 covers 16 residues. The CDR3 protein is CASSLETPNSGNTIYF. CDR3 DNA: TGTGCCAGCAGCTTAGAGACACCTAACTCTGGAAACACCATATATTTT.

Points on this clonotype: A much larger clone is a single base away; this may be a read error. V and J are TRBV9 and TRBJ2-2; D gene uncertain. CDR3 length: 14 amino acids. Germline CDR1 and CDR2: SGDLS and YYNGEE. CDR3 region: CASGVGVQTGELFF. In nucleotides, the CDR3 is TGTGCCAGCGGCGTAGGAGTCCAGACCGGGGAGCTGTTTTTT.

The CDR3 DNA follows: TGTGCCAGCAGCCTTAGAGTGACTCTCTACCAAGAGACCCAGTACTTC. This encodes CASSLRVTLYQETQYF. The J gene is TRBJ2-5, the V gene TRBV5-5, with D hard to call. V dropped 4 bases and J dropped 0 bases, with 16 bases sitting between them. The germline CDR1 and CDR2 sequences are SGHKS and YYEKEE (reference sequence). This CDR3 has 16 amino acids.

This clonotype was seen only a few times. Relative to the germline gene, one junction end is altered; a read error may explain this. V gene TRBV6-6 combines with J gene TRBJ2-1, with D possibly TRBD1 on 5 matching bases. CDR1 is MNHNY and CDR2 is SVGAGI in the germline V gene (reference sequence). The CDR3 loop spans 14 amino acids. The CDR3 DNA is TGTGCCAGCAGTCACTCGACAGCTTCGGGTGAGCAGTTCTTC. Amino acid sequence: CASSHSTASGEQFF.

V usage is TRBV7-9 and J usage is TRBJ2-1; D may be TRBD1 or TRBD2 (6 bases each). The germline gives CDR1 SEHNR, CDR2 FQNEAQ (reference sequence). This CDR3 region has 14 residues. V gave up 3 bases and J gave up 3 bases, with 9 bases separating them. This CDR3 is CASSLGGHYNEQFF. In nucleotides, the CDR3 is TGTGCCAGCAGCTTGGGGGGACACTACAATGAGCAGTTCTTC.

The chain uses TRBV20-1 and TRBJ2-3, with D hard to call. The germline V and J ends were trimmed by 6 bases and 0 bases, with 13 bases remaining between them. Looked up from germline, CDR1 is DFQATT and CDR2 is SNEGSKA (reference sequence). CDR3 length equals 14 residues. The CDR3 region has the DNA TGCAGTGCCAGCTCACCGACTAGCACAGATACGCAGTATTTT. It codes for CSASSPTSTDTQYF.

Comments on this clonotype: A single base separates this from a much larger clone, so it may be a read error. The V call is TRBV2, the J call TRBJ2-1, with TRBD2 matching over 14 bases. The CDR3 length is 15 residues. Germline lookup yields CDR1 SNHLY and CDR2 FYNNEI. The CDR3 coding sequence is TGTGCCAGCAGTCCCGGGACTAGCGGGGGTATTGAGCGGTTCTTC. Amino acid sequence: CASSPGTSGGIERFF. Supplemented by reference TRBV2 and TRBJ2-1, the full variable domain reads EPEVTQTPSHQVTQMGQEVILRCVPISNHLYFYWYRQILGQKVEFLVSFYNNEISEKSEIFDDQFSVERPDGSNFTLKIRSTKLEDSAMYFCASSPGTSGGIERFFGPGTRLTVL.

This sequence joins TRBV25-1 and TRBJ1-2; D may be TRBD1 (6 bases). CDR3 length: 13 residues. The ends were cut back, 3 bases at V and 6 bases at J, with 11 bases in the middle. The germline V gene has CDR1 MGHDK and CDR2 SYGVNS. The CDR3, as DNA: TGTGCCAGCAGTGATACGGACAGAAATGGCTACACCTTC. This translates into CASSDTDRNGYTF.

The table lists this clonotype with many counts. The rearrangement uses TRBV3-1 and TRBJ2-1, with D possibly called TRBD1 or TRBD2 (5 bases each). CDR3 length equals 14 residues. V lost 6 bases, J lost 5 bases, and 14 bases lay in between. The germline CDR1 and CDR2 sequences are LGHDT and YNNKEL (reference sequence). This CDR3 is CASRHTGPNNEQFF. The CDR3 coding sequence is TGTGCCAGCAGGCACACGGGACCTAACAATGAGCAGTTCTTC.

This clonotype was picked up many times. The chain recombines TRBV5-8 with TRBJ1-4; D unclear. The CDR3 sequence is 14 residues long. Deletions cut 2 bases from V and 6 bases from J, with 11 bases between. CDR1 is SGHTS and CDR2 is YDEGEE in the germline V gene. The CDR3 bases are TGTGCCAGCAGCTTCTATGGGCGGGATGAAAAACTGTTTTTT. Protein: CASSFYGRDEKLFF.

CDR3 DNA: TGTGCCAGCAGTGATCCGGGACAGGCAAATGAAAAACTGTTTTTT. Protein product: CASSDPGQANEKLFF. The V call is TRBV6-1, the J call TRBJ1-4; 8 nucleotides align to TRBD1. This CDR3 contains 15 residues. Germline lookup yields CDR1 MNHNS and CDR2 SASEGT. Losses at the gene ends were 3 bases for V and 5 bases for J; bases not matched to a gene: 5.